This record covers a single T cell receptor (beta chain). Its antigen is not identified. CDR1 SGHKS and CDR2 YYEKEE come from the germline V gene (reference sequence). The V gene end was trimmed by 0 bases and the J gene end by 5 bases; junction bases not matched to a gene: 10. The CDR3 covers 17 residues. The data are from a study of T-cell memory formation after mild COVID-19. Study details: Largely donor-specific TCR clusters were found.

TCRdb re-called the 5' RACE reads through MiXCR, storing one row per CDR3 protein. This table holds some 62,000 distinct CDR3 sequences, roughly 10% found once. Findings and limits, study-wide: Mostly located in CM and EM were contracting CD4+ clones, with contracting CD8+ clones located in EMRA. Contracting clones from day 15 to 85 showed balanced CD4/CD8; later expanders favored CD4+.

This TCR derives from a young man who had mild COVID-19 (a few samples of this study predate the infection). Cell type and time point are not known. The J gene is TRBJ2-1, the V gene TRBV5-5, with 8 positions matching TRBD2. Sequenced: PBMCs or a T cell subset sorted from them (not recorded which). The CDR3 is CASSLAGGGPRDNEQFF. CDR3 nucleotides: TGTGCCAGCAGCTTGGCCGGGGGGGGACCCCGGGACAATGAGCAGTTCTTC.